Listed here are 18 T cell receptor beta chains from one sample, sequenced in a study of Graves' ophthalmopathy and Graves' hyperthyroidism. From RNA, the CDR3 regions of TCR beta chains were amplified and sequenced. RT-PCR with HTBI primers came first, then second-round multiplex PCR. TCRdb recomputed calls from the multiplex PCR reads with MiXCR, one row per CDR3 protein. This table holds around 36,000 distinct CDR3 sequences, roughly 50% found once. What was sequenced was peripheral blood. These receptors originate from an adult woman with stable Graves' hyperthyroidism.

This clonotype was detected many times. The chain carries TRBV24-1 and TRBJ1-2; 7 bases align to TRBD1. The V segment lost 4 bases and the J segment 8 bases; nucleotides outside the gene matches: 9. This CDR3 comprises 14 residues. Germline V gene lookup returns CDR1 KGHDR and CDR2 SFDVKD. The CDR3 DNA is TGTGCCACCAGTGAAGGGGGACAGTTGCGGGGCTACACCTTC. This sequence encodes CATSEGGQLRGYTF.

The J gene is TRBJ1-5, the V gene TRBV13, with 7 positions matching TRBD1. Trimming removed 8 bases from V and 3 bases from J; junction bases left unmatched: 7. This CDR3 is 14 amino acids long. Germline lookup yields CDR1 PRHDT and CDR2 FYEKMQ (reference sequence). The CDR3 nucleotides are TGTGCCAGCTCTGCGGGACAGAACAATCAGCCCCAGCATTTT. Translating gives CASSAGQNNQPQHF.

The V gene is TRBV7-8, the J gene TRBJ2-5; 14 positions match TRBD2. The CDR3 totals 17 residues. Germline loops: CDR1 SGHVS, CDR2 FQNEAQ. V trimming: 3 bases; J trimming: 1 base; junction bases outside the gene matches: 4. CDR3 in DNA: TGTGCCAGCAGCTTTCCGACTAGCGGGAGGGCCCAAGAGACCCAGTACTTC. Protein: CASSFPTSGRAQETQYF.

The V and J genes are TRBV9 and TRBJ1-2; 8 bases line up with TRBD1. The CDR3 loop spans 15 amino acids. Trimming took 1 base from V and 4 from J; bases not matched to a gene: 6. Per the germline V gene, CDR1 is SGDLS and CDR2 is YYNGEE. The CDR3 nucleotides read TGTGCCAGCAGCGTAACAGGGGGTCCAGGCTATGGCTACACCTTC. Translated, it gives CASSVTGGPGYGYTF.

This chain uses TRBV15 with TRBJ1-2; D is possibly TRBD1 (6 bases). The germline V gene has CDR1 LNHNV and CDR2 YYDKDF (reference sequence). This CDR3 has 14 amino acids. Between the trimmed V and J ends, which lost 3 bases and 3 bases, there was a span of 11 bases. The DNA for the CDR3 is TGTGCCACCAGCAGTACGACAGGTTACTATGGCTACACCTTC. Protein product: CATSSTTGYYGYTF.

Comments on this clonotype: One end of the junction varies from germline; a read error may be responsible. Written as DNA, the CDR3 is TGTGCCAGCAGCCTCCCTTCAGGGAGGAACACTGAAGCTCTCTTT. This gives the protein CASSLPSGRNTEALF. The chain uses TRBV14 and TRBJ1-1, with D tentatively TRBD1 (5 bases). CDR1 SGHDN and CDR2 FVKESK come from the germline V gene. The CDR3 extends over 15 amino acids.

The chain joins TRBV7-9 to TRBJ2-5, with 12 bases fitting TRBD2. The germline V gene encodes CDR1 SEHNR and CDR2 FQNEAQ (reference sequence). The V and J ends lost 5 bases and 3 bases, in that order; junction bases with no gene match: 4. The CDR3 is 15 amino acids. The CDR3 here is CASSPRTSGKETQYF. CDR3 nucleotide sequence: TGTGCCAGCAGCCCCAGGACTAGCGGGAAAGAGACCCAGTACTTC.

Comments on this clonotype: The junction and the germline gene differ at one end; a read error may be behind it. The chain has TRBV5-1 and TRBJ2-7, with 9 nucleotides matching TRBD2. The CDR3 totals 16 residues. Germline V gene sequence: CDR1 SGHRS, CDR2 YFSETQ. CDR3 region: CASSLASGASSYERYF. The CDR3, as DNA: TGCGCCAGCAGCTTGGCTAGCGGGGCGAGCTCCTACGAGCGGTACTTC.

The chain combines TRBV7-9 with TRBJ2-7; TRBD1 agrees at 12 bases. The ends lost 5 bases at V and 6 bases at J; junction bases unmatched: 8. CDR1 is SEHNR, CDR2 FQNEAQ, per germline (reference sequence). This CDR3 is 15 amino acids long. DNA of the CDR3: TGTGCCAGCAGCACCGGGACAGGGGGCTGGAGCGAGCAGTACTTC. Amino acids: CASSTGTGGWSEQYF.

This clonotype was seen more than once but under ten times. CDR3 in DNA: TGTGCCAGCAGCTTAGCGCCGGACAGCAGCTCTGGGGCCAACGTCCTGACTTTC. Residues: CASSLAPDSSSGANVLTF. The chain is built from TRBV7-6 and TRBJ2-6, with D perhaps TRBD1 (6 bases). The germline V gene has CDR1 SGHVS and CDR2 FNYEAQ. The CDR3 sequence is 18 residues long. Trimming removed 0 bases from V and 0 bases from J, with 12 bases in between.

This clonotype was counted many times. V gene TRBV11-2 combines with J gene TRBJ1-1; TRBD1 might be the D (6 bases). V was clipped by 8 bases and J by 4 bases, with 29 bases between them. The CDR3 is 18 amino acids. Germline CDR1 is SGHAT and CDR2 is FQNNGV. CDR3 residues: CASPRGRRDPGGGTEAFF. In DNA, the CDR3 is TGTGCCAGCCCCAGGGGCAGGAGAGACCCCGGGGGAGGCACTGAAGCTTTCTTT.

This clonotype came up many times. The chain uses TRBV10-3 and TRBJ2-5; D could derive from TRBD1 or TRBD2 (5 bases each). Germline assignment: CDR1 ENHRY and CDR2 SYGVKD. The CDR3 sequence is 15 residues long. The V end was cut by 2 bases, the J end by 5 bases, with 15 bases between. This chain's CDR3 is CAISEGAEWGETQYF. CDR3 DNA: TGTGCCATCAGTGAGGGGGCCGAATGGGGGGAGACCCAGTACTTC.

Judged by abundance, this clonotype is medium-sized. The chain couples TRBV20-1 to TRBJ2-5; 8 bases line up with TRBD2. The germline V gene encodes CDR1 DFQATT and CDR2 SNEGSKA (reference sequence). The CDR3 covers 13 residues. V gave up 4 bases and J gave up 1 base; unmatched junction bases: 2. The CDR3 DNA reads TGCAGTGCTACAACTAGCGGCCAAGAGACCCAGTACTTC. The encoded protein is CSATTSGQETQYF.

In regard to this clonotype: Since the CDR3 does not end with the conserved phenylalanine or tryptophan, this likely comes from a read error. Because the CDR3's place on the DNA is in doubt, the DNA is left out and the CDR3 is given as listed by TCRdb. The J gene is TRBJ2-5, the V gene TRBV5-1; the table assigns TRBD1, which was not confirmed against the DNA. CDR1 is SGHRS and CDR2 is YFSETQ in the germline V gene. Both ends counted, the CDR3 spans 12 residues. Here the CDR3 reads CASSLFGAALNT.

Points on this clonotype: At one boundary the junction diverges from the germline segment, which might be a read error. The chain has TRBV19 and TRBJ1-1; D uncertain. The CDR3 sequence is 12 residues long. The V gene's germline CDR1 is LNHDA and CDR2 SQIVND (reference sequence). The CDR3, as DNA: TGTGCCAGTAGTATAGGCGGACTCGGAGCTTTCTTC. This codes for CASSIGGLGAFF.

This clonotype was detected many times. The gene calls are TRBV6-6 and TRBJ1-2; D perhaps matches TRBD1 (6 bases). Trimming removed 5 bases at V and 4 bases at J, with 14 bases between. Germline-derived CDR1 and CDR2 are MNHNY and SVGAGI (reference sequence). CDR3 size: 14 residues. For the CDR3, the DNA is TGTGCCAGCAGTCCAGGGGATGGTGGCTATGGCTACACCTTC. This sequence encodes CASSPGDGGYGYTF.

This clonotype was observed a single time. The rearrangement links TRBV7-3 to TRBJ1-5, with TRBD1 matching over 8 bases. The V gene's germline CDR1 is SGHTA and CDR2 FQGTGA. The CDR3 length is 16 residues. Losses at the gene ends were 5 bases for V and 0 bases for J; bases not matched to a gene: 6. As DNA, the CDR3 is TGTGCCAGCAGCCCTACGACAGGGGATAGCAATCAGCCCCAGCATTTT. It yields the protein CASSPTTGDSNQPQHF.

This clonotype came up many times. The chain uses TRBV11-3 and TRBJ2-2; the D call may be TRBD1 or TRBD2 (6 bases each). The CDR3 has 14 amino acids. The V and J ends lost 5 bases and 6 bases respectively, with 13 bases between them. Germline V CDR1 and CDR2: SGHNT, YENEEA. CDR3 amino acids: CASSAPGAPGELFF. The DNA of the CDR3 is TGTGCCAGCAGCGCCCCGGGGGCGCCCGGGGAGCTGTTTTTT.